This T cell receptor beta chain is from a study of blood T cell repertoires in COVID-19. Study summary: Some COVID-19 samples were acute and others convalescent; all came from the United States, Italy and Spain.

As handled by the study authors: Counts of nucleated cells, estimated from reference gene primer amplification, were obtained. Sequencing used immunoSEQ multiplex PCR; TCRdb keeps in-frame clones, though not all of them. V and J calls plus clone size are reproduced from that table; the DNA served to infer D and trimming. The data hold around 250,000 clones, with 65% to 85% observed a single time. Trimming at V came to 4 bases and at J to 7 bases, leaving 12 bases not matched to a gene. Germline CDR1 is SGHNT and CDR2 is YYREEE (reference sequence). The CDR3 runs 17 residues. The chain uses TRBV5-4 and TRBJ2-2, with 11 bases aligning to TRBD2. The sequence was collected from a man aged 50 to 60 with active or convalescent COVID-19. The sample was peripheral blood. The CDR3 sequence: CASSTPRPSGGLGELFF. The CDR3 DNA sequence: TGTGCCAGCAGCACCCCTAGGCCTAGCGGGGGGCTCGGGGAGCTGTTTTTT.